This T cell receptor (beta chain) emerged from a study of T-cell memory formation after mild COVID-19. Study results and limitations: The authors left the SARS-CoV-2 specificity of second-wave clones peaking on day 37 unconfirmed. Clones which contracted sat mainly in CM and EM if CD4+, and in EMRA if CD8+.

CDR3 length: 13 residues. CDR1 and CDR2 (germline): SGHVS, FNYEAQ. V was pared by 5 bases and J by 4 bases, with 12 bases between. With constant-segment primers, 5'RACE yielded cDNA libraries of TCR alpha and TCR beta that carried sample barcodes and UMIs. TCRdb ran MiXCR on the 5' RACE reads and lists one entry per CDR3 protein. This sample has about 210,000 distinct CDR3 sequences, with roughly a tenth found just once. A remark on this clonotype: Its antigen is still unknown.

This sequence was found in a man between 18 and 29 years old who had mild COVID-19 (a few samples of this study predate the infection). Cell type and time point are not known. Material: PBMCs or a T cell subset sorted from them (not recorded which). V usage is TRBV7-6 and J usage is TRBJ2-7, with a tentative D call TRBD2 (5 bases). Here the CDR3 reads CASSVDRGYEQYF. In DNA form, the CDR3 reads TGTGCCAGCAGCGTGGACCGGGGTTACGAGCAGTACTTC.